The 30 T cell receptor beta chains given below trace back to one sample, sequenced in a study of blood T cells in healthy people across ages. Then a second PCR, running about 6 to 12 cycles, was carried out with a sample-barcoded 5' primer and a J-beta primer mix. TCRdb re-analysed the 5' RACE reads in MiXCR, keeping a single row per CDR3 protein. The table shows about 1.7 million distinct CDR3 sequences, with approximately 28% occurring only once. The sample was blood. Source of these receptors: a woman under 40 in good health.

This sequence joins TRBV4-1 and TRBJ1-4; possibly TRBD1 for D (5 bases). Trimming took 0 bases from V and 8 from J, leaving 16 bases between them. CDR1 and CDR2 (germline): MGHRA, YSYEKL. There are 16 residues in the CDR3. The CDR3 region is CASSQDMGVRGEKLFF. CDR3 DNA sequence: TGCGCCAGCAGCCAAGATATGGGGGTGAGGGGCGAAAAACTGTTTTTT.

The J gene is TRBJ2-3, the V gene TRBV20-1, with 15 bases identical to TRBD2. CDR3 length: 17 amino acids. Per the germline V gene, CDR1 is DFQATT and CDR2 is SNEGSKA (reference sequence). Germline trimming cut 3 bases from V and 1 base from J; bases unmatched to any gene: 5. The CDR3 region has the DNA TGCAGTGCTAGGGCGGGACTAGCGGGGGGAGGCACAGATACGCAGTATTTT. Translated: CSARAGLAGGGTDTQYF.

This clonotype was observed a few times. The genes are TRBV20-1 and TRBJ1-2; 8 nucleotides align to TRBD1. Germline CDR1 and CDR2: DFQATT and SNEGSKA (reference sequence). V shed 0 bases and J 4 bases; nucleotides not matched to a gene: 10. The CDR3 consists of 16 residues. The DNA of the CDR3 is TGCAGTGCTAGAGATATGAGACAGGGGTCCGGCTATGGCTACACCTTC. It specifies CSARDMRQGSGYGYTF.

The rearrangement joins TRBV5-1 to TRBJ2-4; 8 nucleotides match TRBD1. CDR1 is SGHRS, CDR2 YFSETQ, per germline. V lost 3 bases, J lost 1 base, and 3 bases stayed unmatched. CDR3 length: 15 residues. This chain's CDR3 is CASSSRGPAKNIQYF. The DNA for the CDR3 is TGCGCCAGCAGCTCCAGGGGGCCGGCCAAAAACATTCAGTACTTC.

The rearrangement joins TRBV28 to TRBJ1-2; weak D call: TRBD1 (6 bases). This CDR3 is built from 12 residues. The V gene's germline CDR1 is MDHEN and CDR2 SYDVKM. V was shortened by 3 bases and J by 10 bases, with 12 bases between the two germline ends. The DNA of the CDR3 is TGTGCCAGCAGTTTGGGTCAGGGGATCTACACCTTC. As protein: CASSLGQGIYTF.

The CDR3 loop is CSASSSGDLKNIQYF. CDR3 nucleotide sequence: TGCAGTGCTAGTAGCTCAGGGGACCTAAAAAACATTCAGTACTTC. The chain uses TRBV20-1 and TRBJ2-4; a possible D gene is TRBD1 (6 bases). The germline gives CDR1 DFQATT, CDR2 SNEGSKA (reference sequence). V was pared by 3 bases and J by 4 bases, with 16 bases between. The CDR3 spans 15 residues.

This clonotype has at least ten counts. The V call is TRBV5-1, the J call TRBJ2-7, with D perhaps TRBD2 (5 bases). Per the germline V gene, CDR1 is SGHRS and CDR2 is YFSETQ. The CDR3 is 15 residues long. Trimming pared 4 bases from V and 6 bases from J, leaving 20 bases between. CDR3 nucleotide sequence: TGCGCCAGCAGCGAGTTTACGGAGGCCATCTCCGAGCAGTACTTC. Amino acids: CASSEFTEAISEQYF.

This clonotype was counted only a few times. The DNA of the CDR3 is TGCGCCAGCAGCCTCCGACAGGGTGATGGAAACACCATATATTTT. Translation gives CASSLRQGDGNTIYF. V gene TRBV4-1 combines with J gene TRBJ1-3; TRBD1 matches at 7 bases. V shed 4 bases, J shed 3 bases, and the junction held 6 bases outside the gene matches. Germline lookup yields CDR1 MGHRA and CDR2 YSYEKL. This CDR3 has 15 residues.

The chain carries TRBV20-1 and TRBJ1-6, with 7 positions matching TRBD1. This CDR3 is built from 14 residues. Looked up from germline, CDR1 is DFQATT and CDR2 is SNEGSKA (reference sequence). CDR3 sequence reads: CGVPGTAKFSPLHF. CDR3 nucleotide sequence: TGCGGTGTCCCCGGGACAGCCAAGTTCTCACCCCTCCACTTT.

This clonotype was detected a few times. This chain uses TRBV10-3 with TRBJ2-7; 8 bases match TRBD1. This CDR3 region has 15 residues. Germline V gene sequence: CDR1 ENHRY, CDR2 SYGVKD. The J segment lost 4 bases and the V segment lost 4 bases, leaving 9 bases of the junction unmatched. This chain's CDR3 is CAISAWTGTTYEQYF. The CDR3 DNA reads TGTGCCATCAGTGCCTGGACAGGGACAACTTACGAGCAGTACTTC.

The table lists this clonotype with many counts. The chain uses TRBV7-2 and TRBJ2-7; D is unresolved. CDR1 and CDR2 from the germline V gene are SGHTA and FQGNSA. This CDR3 is 14 amino acids long. Between the trimmed V and J ends, which lost 0 bases and 6 bases, there was a span of 12 bases. The CDR3 loop reads CASSLAPLPSEQYF. The CDR3 DNA reads TGTGCCAGCAGCTTAGCCCCTTTGCCGTCCGAGCAGTACTTC.

The rearrangement uses TRBV2 and TRBJ2-1; maybe TRBD1 (5 bases). This CDR3 is 13 amino acids long. V was clipped by 4 bases and J by 13 bases, with 17 bases between them. Germline V gene sequence: CDR1 SNHLY, CDR2 FYNNEI. CDR3 loop: CASSGQNKETQFF. CDR3 sequence (DNA): TGTGCCAGCAGTGGACAGAATAAGGAGACCCAGTTCTTC.

The V gene is TRBV6-6, the J gene TRBJ2-7, with 15 bases fitting TRBD2. There are 16 residues in the CDR3. J lost 4 bases, V lost 5 bases, and 6 bases had no gene match. From germline, CDR1 is MNHNY and CDR2 SVGAGI (reference sequence). The CDR3 here is CASSPPGLAGGYEQYF. The DNA of the CDR3 is TGTGCCAGCAGTCCACCGGGACTAGCGGGGGGATACGAGCAGTACTTC.

V usage is TRBV20-1 and J usage is TRBJ2-2; TRBD2 aligns across 8 bases. Germline lookup yields CDR1 DFQATT and CDR2 SNEGSKA (reference sequence). With 6 bases clipped from V and 3 bases from J, the junction kept 9 bases outside the gene matches. The CDR3 covers 15 residues. This chain's CDR3 is CSAKRGRDDTGELFF. CDR3 bases: TGCAGTGCGAAGCGGGGGCGCGATGACACCGGGGAGCTGTTTTTT.

This clonotype was picked up many times. The rearrangement links TRBV5-1 to TRBJ2-1, with TRBD2 as a possible D gene (6 bases). Per the germline V gene, CDR1 is SGHRS and CDR2 is YFSETQ. V lost 1 base and J 0 bases, leaving 23 bases between the germline ends. This CDR3 has 20 amino acids. DNA for the CDR3: TGCGCCAGCAGCTTGATGGGGGGAGCGCGTCCCCAAGGCTCCTACAATGAGCAGTTCTTC. Protein sequence: CASSLMGGARPQGSYNEQFF.

This clonotype came up a few times. The chain combines TRBV3-1 with TRBJ2-3, with 14 bases lining up with TRBD2. Per the germline V gene, CDR1 is LGHDT and CDR2 is YNNKEL (reference sequence). V was pared by 7 bases and J by 2 bases, with 11 bases of the junction left unmatched. This CDR3 comprises 18 residues. The DNA for the CDR3 is TGTGCCAGCACCACCCGGACGGGACTAGCGGGGGTCACAGATACGCAGTATTTT. It specifies CASTTRTGLAGVTDTQYF.

This clonotype was recorded at least ten times. The chain uses TRBV2 and TRBJ2-5; no clear D. Trimming took 1 base from V and 1 from J, leaving 10 bases between them. This CDR3 contains 15 residues. Germline CDR1 and CDR2: SNHLY and FYNNEI. The CDR3 loop is CASSEDQAIQETQYF. CDR3 DNA: TGTGCCAGCAGTGAAGATCAGGCGATCCAAGAGACCCAGTACTTC.

The chain combines TRBV6-6 with TRBJ2-3, with D unclear. The CDR3 sequence is 14 residues long. Between the trimmed V and J ends, which lost 0 bases and 8 bases, there was a span of 12 bases. Germline V gene lookup returns CDR1 MNHNY and CDR2 SVGAGI (reference sequence). The CDR3 sequence is CASSYSKASGTQYF. The CDR3 DNA is TGTGCCAGCAGTTACTCGAAGGCTAGTGGTACGCAGTATTTT.

This clonotype was observed at least ten times. This rearrangement joins TRBV20-1 to TRBJ2-7; D gene ambiguous. Germline V gene data show CDR1 as DFQATT and CDR2 as SNEGSKA (reference sequence). Between the trimmed V and J ends, which lost 6 bases and 2 bases, there was a span of 11 bases. The CDR3 is 12 amino acids. CDR3 in amino acids: CSAVNPPYEQYF. CDR3 coding DNA: TGCAGTGCGGTCAACCCGCCCTACGAGCAGTACTTC.

The chain recombines TRBV5-1 with TRBJ2-7; 11 nucleotides align to TRBD2. Trimming removed 4 bases from V and 0 bases from J; junction bases left unmatched: 9. Germline V gene data show CDR1 as SGHRS and CDR2 as YFSETQ. This CDR3 region has 17 residues. The CDR3 loop reads CASSGDGTSGPSYEQYF. The CDR3 DNA follows: TGCGCCAGCAGCGGAGACGGGACTAGCGGACCCTCCTACGAGCAGTACTTC. The full variable domain, rest sourced from reference TRBV5-1 and TRBJ2-7, is KAGVTQTPRYLIKTRGQQVTLSCSPISGHRSVSWYQQTPGQGLQFLFEYFSETQRNKGNFPGRFSGRQFSNSRSEMNVSTLELGDSALYLCASSGDGTSGPSYEQYFGPGTRLTVT.

V usage is TRBV10-1 and J usage is TRBJ2-7; the match to TRBD2 covers 8 bases. The V gene end was trimmed by 3 bases and the J gene end by 0 bases; junction bases not matched to a gene: 4. Per germline, CDR1 WNHNN and CDR2 SYGVQD (reference sequence). This CDR3 spans 15 amino acids. In nucleotides, the CDR3 is TGCGCCAGCAGTGACCACAGCGGGAGCTCCTACGAGCAGTACTTC. Its protein is CASSDHSGSSYEQYF.

The chain recombines TRBV7-3 with TRBJ2-1; no clear D. V was cut by 1 base and J by 6 bases, with 7 bases left in between. Germline CDR1 and CDR2: SGHTA and FQGTGA. The CDR3 sequence is 13 residues long. CDR3 amino acids: CASSLRPPNEQFF. The DNA for the CDR3 is TGTGCCAGCAGCTTAAGGCCCCCCAATGAGCAGTTCTTC.

The rearrangement links TRBV7-6 to TRBJ1-6; no clear D. Deletions cut 5 bases from V and 10 bases from J, with 6 bases between. The CDR3 loop spans 11 amino acids. CDR1 is SGHVS, CDR2 FNYEAQ, per germline. The CDR3 loop is CASSQMSPLHF. The CDR3 DNA reads as TGTGCCAGCAGCCAAATGTCACCCCTCCACTTT.

The CDR3 is CASSLTAEVAHEQFF. The CDR3 DNA reads TGTGCCAGCAGCTTAACGGCGGAAGTAGCCCATGAGCAGTTCTTC. V is TRBV5-4 and J is TRBJ2-1, with D uncertain. Trimming took 2 bases from V and 8 from J, leaving 17 bases between them. CDR1 SGHNT and CDR2 YYREEE come from the germline V gene (reference sequence). CDR3 length: 15 amino acids.

This clonotype was picked up a small number of times. The chain links TRBV5-5 to TRBJ1-1; D perhaps matches TRBD1 (5 bases). The CDR3 has 14 residues. Between the trimmed V and J ends, which lost 4 bases and 4 bases, there was a span of 14 bases. Germline V lookup: CDR1 SGHKS, CDR2 YYEKEE (reference sequence). The CDR3 coding sequence is TGTGCCAGCAGCCAACGAGGGGTGACCACTGAAGCTTTCTTT. It translates to CASSQRGVTTEAFF. Full variable domain (remainder filled in from reference TRBV5-5 and TRBJ1-1): DAGVTQSPTHLIKTRGQQVTLRCSPISGHKSVSWYQQVLGQGPQFIFQYYEKEERGRGNFPDRFSARQFPNYSSELNVNALLLGDSALYLCASSQRGVTTEAFFGQGTRLTVV.

The J gene is TRBJ2-2, the V gene TRBV10-3, with TRBD2 matching over 7 bases. CDR1 is ENHRY, CDR2 SYGVKD, per germline. J was trimmed by 1 base and V by 0 bases; bases with no gene match: 2. The CDR3 covers 16 residues. CDR3 nucleotide sequence: TGTGCCATCAGTGAGTCAAAGCGGGGGAACACCGGGGAGCTGTTTTTT. Translating it yields CAISESKRGNTGELFF.

This clonotype was picked up a small number of times. The V and J genes are TRBV9 and TRBJ1-2; no clear D gene. Trimming left V 7 bases short and J 0 bases short, with 13 bases between. Looked up from germline, CDR1 is SGDLS and CDR2 is YYNGEE. This CDR3 is 14 amino acids long. DNA for the CDR3: TGTGCCAGCGGGCCCCCAGAACCTAACTATGGCTACACCTTC. Amino acid sequence: CASGPPEPNYGYTF.

This clonotype was observed a single time. The V gene is TRBV25-1, the J gene TRBJ2-7, with TRBD2 matching over 10 bases. This CDR3 is 17 amino acids long. Germline V gene lookup returns CDR1 MGHDK and CDR2 SYGVNS. After removal of 4 bases from V and 1 base from J, the junction contained 10 bases not matched to a gene. CDR3 sequence: CASSARTSGAFSYEQYF. Written as DNA, the CDR3 is TGTGCCAGCAGTGCCCGGACTAGCGGCGCCTTTTCCTACGAGCAGTACTTC.

This clonotype has at least ten counts. The J gene is TRBJ2-1, the V gene TRBV29-1, with D tentatively TRBD2 (5 bases). Trimming stripped 5 bases from V and 0 bases from J, with 11 bases between. Germline CDR1 and CDR2: SQVTM and ANQGSEA. This CDR3 is built from 14 residues. The CDR3 region is CSVRDGGSYNEQFF. Written as DNA, the CDR3 is TGCAGCGTTCGCGACGGAGGCTCCTACAATGAGCAGTTCTTC.

A few counts support this clonotype. The chain uses TRBV9 and TRBJ2-3, with 7 nucleotides matching TRBD2. Looked up from germline, CDR1 is SGDLS and CDR2 is YYNGEE. J gave up 0 bases and V 4 bases, and 8 bases lay outside the gene matches. This CDR3 has 16 amino acids. In DNA form, the CDR3 reads TGTGCCAGCAGCCCGCTAGCGGAAACTAGCACAGATACGCAGTATTTT. Translated: CASSPLAETSTDTQYF.